The clone carrying this T cell receptor (beta chain) counts as medium-sized. Its antigen remains unknown. The genes and germline here are from mouse. TCRbeta CDR3 was sequenced at survey depth with template counts. The data were produced by immunoSEQ multiplex PCR, yet TCRdb's version contains in-frame clones alone and is incomplete. The profile shows some 5,000 clones, roughly 30% of them singletons. This sample was included in a study of tissue T cells after allogeneic stem cell transplantation. Time point denoted: mouse harvest day 14 after allogeneic transplant. Tail vein injection delivered 10^7 T-cell-depleted bone marrow cells and 10^6 splenic CD5+ T cells. The study, taken as a whole, reports: Which tissue TCRs were alloreactive or antigen-specific was not determined. Some clones might be persisting host cells. Limitations included a small, clinically heterogeneous cohort and limited sampling depth.

This receptor was obtained from a female BALB/c mouse given C57BL/6 T cells with graft-versus-host disease after an allogeneic hematopoietic cell transplant. Source material: skin.

The CDR3 spells CASSLRTGSYEQYF. CDR3 bases read: TGTGCCAGCAGTCTACGGACAGGGTCCTATGAACAGTAC. The chain employs TRBV26 and TRBJ2-7; 8 bases are shared with TRBD1. The read falls 1 residue short of the CDR3 end, and the missing part is taken from the germline J gene. Germline assignment: CDR1 KGHPV and CDR2 FQNQEV (reference sequence). J was trimmed by 1 base and V by 3 bases; bases with no gene match: 2. The CDR3 length is 14 residues.